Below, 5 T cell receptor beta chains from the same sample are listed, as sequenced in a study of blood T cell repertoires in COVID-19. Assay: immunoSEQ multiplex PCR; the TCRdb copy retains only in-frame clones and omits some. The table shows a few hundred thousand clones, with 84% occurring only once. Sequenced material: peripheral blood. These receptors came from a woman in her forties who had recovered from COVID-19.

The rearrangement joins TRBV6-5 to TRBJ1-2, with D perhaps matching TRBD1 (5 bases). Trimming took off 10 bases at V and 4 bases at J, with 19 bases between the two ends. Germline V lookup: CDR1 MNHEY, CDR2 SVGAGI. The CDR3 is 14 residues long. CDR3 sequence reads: CATAQGGFGYGYTF. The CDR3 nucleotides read TGTGCCACCGCCCAGGGTGGTTTCGGCTATGGCTACACCTTC.

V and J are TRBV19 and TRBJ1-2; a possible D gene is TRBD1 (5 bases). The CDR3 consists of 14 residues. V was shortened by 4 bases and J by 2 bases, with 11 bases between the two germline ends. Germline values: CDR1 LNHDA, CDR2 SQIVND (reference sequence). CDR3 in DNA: TGTGCCAGTAGTACGTCTGGGGCGAACTATGGCTACACCTTC. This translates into CASSTSGANYGYTF.

The CDR3 bases are TGTGCCAGCAAGTGGGCTATTTATCAGCCCCAGCATTTT. It is translated as CASKWAIYQPQHF. This chain connects TRBV2 to TRBJ1-5; unclear D gene. Germline V gene sequence: CDR1 SNHLY, CDR2 FYNNEI. V lost 7 bases and J lost 5, with 12 bases in between. The CDR3 sequence is 13 residues long.

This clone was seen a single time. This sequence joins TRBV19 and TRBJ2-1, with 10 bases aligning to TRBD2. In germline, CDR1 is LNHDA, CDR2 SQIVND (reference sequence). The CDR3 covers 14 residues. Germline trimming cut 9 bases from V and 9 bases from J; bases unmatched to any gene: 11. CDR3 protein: CASRGLAKAGEQFF. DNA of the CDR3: TGTGCCAGCCGGGGACTAGCGAAGGCGGGTGAGCAGTTCTTC.

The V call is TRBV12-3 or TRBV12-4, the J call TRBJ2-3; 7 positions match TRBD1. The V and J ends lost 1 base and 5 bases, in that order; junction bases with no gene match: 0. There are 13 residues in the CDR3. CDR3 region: CASSLDRGDTQYF. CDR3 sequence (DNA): TGTGCCAGCAGTTTAGACAGGGGAGATACGCAGTATTTT.